This T cell receptor (beta chain) is from a study of control samples from healthy donors and cancer patients. Sequenced by immunoSEQ multiplex PCR; TCRdb stores in-frame clones only, minus some. The table lists some 140,000 clones, 94% of them singletons. The sequence was collected from a man aged 40-49 years in good health. Sequencing was done on a sample of blood.

CDR3 in amino acids: CATSDLEGADDTGELFF. CDR3 sequence (DNA): TGTGCCACCAGTGATTTAGAGGGGGCCGATGACACCGGGGAGCTGTTTTTT. The chain links TRBV24-1 to TRBJ2-2, with 7 bases lining up with TRBD1. The length of the CDR3 is 17 residues. Trimming at V came to 1 base and at J to 3 bases, leaving 7 bases not matched to a gene. The germline CDR1 and CDR2 sequences are KGHDR and SFDVKD.